One and the same sample provided the 29 T cell receptor beta chains below, sequenced in a study of cytomegalovirus exposure and HLA in healthy donors. PCR employed 60 Vbeta and 13 Jbeta primers. Profiled with immunoSEQ multiplex PCR; TCRdb holds only in-frame clones, not every one. This table has approximately 170,000 clones, more than 60% appearing once. Sequenced: PBMCs. These TCRs come from a male donor in good health and CMV-seronegative.

The J gene is TRBJ2-3, the V gene TRBV11-2; 9 positions agree with TRBD2. The germline V gene has CDR1 SGHAT and CDR2 FQNNGV. There are 14 residues in the CDR3. The ends lost 1 base at V and 5 bases at J; junction bases unmatched: 1. The CDR3 DNA sequence: TGTGCCAGCAGCTTAGCACTAGCGGGAGATACGCAGTATTTT. As protein: CASSLALAGDTQYF.

The CDR3 DNA is TGCGCCAGCAGCCAGCAAGGGGGCCGGACCCAGCCCCAGCATTTT. Translating gives CASSQQGGRTQPQHF. The chain employs TRBV4-1 and TRBJ1-5; TRBD1 matches 7 bases. Trimming took 3 bases from V and 7 from J; bases not matched to a gene: 9. Germline V gene sequence: CDR1 MGHRA, CDR2 YSYEKL. The CDR3 has 15 residues.

The genes are TRBV4-1 and TRBJ1-4; 10 positions match TRBD1. This CDR3 region has 16 residues. The germline V gene encodes CDR1 MGHRA and CDR2 YSYEKL. Germline trimming cut 3 bases from V and 6 bases from J; bases unmatched to any gene: 7. As DNA, the CDR3 is TGCGCCAGCAGCCACGTCATGGGGACAGGGGATGAAAAACTGTTTTTT. Translating it yields CASSHVMGTGDEKLFF.

Worth noting for this clone: A read error may account for a junction end that differs from germline. V usage is TRBV18 and J usage is TRBJ1-5; 10 bases are shared with TRBD1. This CDR3 is 15 amino acids long. Germline V CDR1 and CDR2: KGHSH, LQKENI. The CDR3 sequence: CARSLGQGKVQPQHF. For the CDR3, the DNA is TGTGCCCGCTCACTGGGACAGGGGAAGGTTCAGCCCCAGCATTTT.

The chain couples TRBV6-5 to TRBJ2-7; TRBD1 matches at 9 bases. CDR1 is MNHEY, CDR2 SVGAGI, per germline. CDR3 length: 15 residues. V shed 2 bases and J 3 bases; nucleotides not matched to a gene: 5. In nucleotides, the CDR3 is TGTGCCAGCAGTTACACAGGGGGCTCTCGCTACGAGCAGTACTTC. Amino acid sequence: CASSYTGGSRYEQYF.

The CDR3: CASSSIPGPRLGEQYF. The CDR3, as DNA: TGTGCCAGCAGCTCGATACCAGGCCCGCGTCTTGGAGAGCAGTACTTC. This chain connects TRBV5-8 to TRBJ2-7; no clear D gene. V was clipped by 3 bases and J by 7 bases, with 23 bases between them. This CDR3 spans 16 amino acids. Germline V gives CDR1 SGHTS, CDR2 YDEGEE.

Comment on this clone: Compared with germline, one end of the junction differs, possibly owing to a read error. The chain couples TRBV7-9 to TRBJ1-2; TRBD1 agrees at 8 bases. The CDR3 totals 16 residues. Per germline, CDR1 SEHNR and CDR2 FQNEAQ (reference sequence). CDR3 region: CSSSLVEGQAAGGYTF. The CDR3, as DNA: TGTTCCAGCAGCTTAGTGGAGGGACAGGCGGCGGGCGGCTACACCTTC.

The chain uses TRBV14 and TRBJ2-3; TRBD2 matches at 10 bases. CDR3 size: 16 residues. The germline CDR1 and CDR2 sequences are SGHDN and FVKESK. The V gene end was trimmed by 2 bases and the J gene end by 3 bases; junction bases not matched to a gene: 5. The CDR3 region has the DNA TGTGCCAGCAGCCAACCTAGCGGGAGACAGACAGATACGCAGTATTTT. It encodes CASSQPSGRQTDTQYF.

V is TRBV29-1 and J is TRBJ2-3; D remains ambiguous. V lost 6 bases, J lost 4 bases, and 8 bases lay in between. Germline assignment: CDR1 SQVTM and CDR2 ANQGSEA. This CDR3 has 11 amino acids. The CDR3 DNA reads TGCAGCGTCGGTCACTCAGATACGCAGTATTTT. Translated, it gives CSVGHSDTQYF.

The rearrangement joins TRBV7-8 to TRBJ1-2, with 8 bases matching TRBD1. The CDR3 length is 13 residues. Trimming cost V 5 bases and J 5 bases; bases outside gene matches: 4. Germline V CDR1 and CDR2: SGHVS, FQNEAQ. The CDR3 bases are TGTGCCAGCAGCGGGACAGGTTATTATGGCTACACCTTC. Its protein product is CASSGTGYYGYTF. The full variable domain, with the rest looked up from reference TRBV7-8 and TRBJ1-2, is GAGVSQSPRYKVAKRGQDVALRCDPISGHVSLFWYQQALGQGPEFLTYFQNEAQLDKSGLPSDRFFAERPEGSVSTLKIQRTQQEDSAVYLCASSGTGYYGYTFGSGTRLTVV.

This chain links TRBV4-1 with TRBJ2-7; perhaps TRBD2 as D (5 bases). The CDR3 covers 15 residues. Germline CDR1 is MGHRA and CDR2 is YSYEKL. V lost 1 base and J 6 bases, leaving 16 bases between the germline ends. The CDR3 protein is CASSQGPPGTTEQYF. Here the CDR3 DNA reads TGCGCCAGCAGCCAAGGCCCCCCGGGAACCACCGAGCAGTACTTC.

The V and J genes are TRBV7-3 and TRBJ2-1, with 10 bases fitting TRBD2. With 4 bases clipped from V and 6 bases from J, the junction kept 6 bases outside the gene matches. There are 15 residues in the CDR3. Germline lookup yields CDR1 SGHTA and CDR2 FQGTGA. The CDR3 coding sequence is TGTGCCAGCAGCTCAGGGCTAGCGGGAGCCAATGAGCAGTTCTTC. This sequence encodes CASSSGLAGANEQFF.

The J gene is TRBJ1-2, the V gene TRBV6-1, with 9 bases lining up with TRBD1. Per the germline V gene, CDR1 is MNHNS and CDR2 is SASEGT. The ends lost 6 bases at V and 1 base at J; junction bases unmatched: 3. The length of the CDR3 is 14 residues. The CDR3 sequence is CASRTGQGNYGYTF. The CDR3 nucleotides read TGTGCCAGCAGGACGGGACAGGGTAACTATGGCTACACCTTC.

The V call is TRBV19, the J call TRBJ2-2, with 11 positions matching TRBD1. Trimming removed 3 bases from V and 15 bases from J; junction bases left unmatched: 3. This CDR3 contains 12 residues. Germline CDR1 is LNHDA and CDR2 is SQIVND (reference sequence). This chain's CDR3 is CASSIRDRGMFF. For the CDR3, the DNA is TGTGCCAGTAGTATTCGGGACAGGGGGATGTTTTTT.

The count of this clone is one. The chain couples TRBV11-3 to TRBJ2-3; D is ambiguous. Germline V gene lookup returns CDR1 SGHNT and CDR2 YENEEA. This CDR3 contains 13 residues. V was pared by 2 bases and J by 0 bases, with 3 bases between. Here the CDR3 reads CASSLQSTDTQYF. The CDR3 nucleotides are TGTGCCAGCAGCTTACAGAGCACAGATACGCAGTATTTT.

V gene TRBV7-3 combines with J gene TRBJ1-1, with D possibly matching TRBD1 (6 bases). V was cut by 1 base and J by 0 bases, with 9 bases left in between. The CDR3 totals 15 residues. The germline V gene has CDR1 SGHTA and CDR2 FQGTGA. CDR3 protein: CASSLSGQMNTEAFF. The CDR3 nucleotides are TGTGCCAGCAGCTTAAGTGGACAGATGAACACTGAAGCTTTCTTT.

The rearrangement joins TRBV7-9 to TRBJ2-7; no firm D call. Germline CDR1 and CDR2: SEHNR and FQNEAQ (reference sequence). The ends were cut back, 3 bases at V and 1 base at J, with 13 bases in the middle. This CDR3 is 15 amino acids long. The CDR3 DNA reads TGTGCCAGCAGCTTTCACACCGCCATATCCTACGAGCAGTACTTC. Amino acids: CASSFHTAISYEQYF.

The chain combines TRBV6-5 with TRBJ1-5; 8 bases are a match to TRBD1. After removal of 6 bases from V and 5 bases from J, the junction contained 6 bases not matched to a gene. Germline values: CDR1 MNHEY, CDR2 SVGAGI. The CDR3 has 14 residues. The CDR3 sequence is CASSRQGRDQPQHF. DNA of the CDR3: TGTGCCAGCAGCCGACAGGGGCGAGATCAGCCCCAGCATTTT.

The CDR3 region has the DNA TGTGCCAGCTCCCAGGGGTTCAATCAGCCCCAGCATTTT. Its protein is CASSQGFNQPQHF. V and J are TRBV18 and TRBJ1-5; weak D call: TRBD1 (6 bases). The V gene lost 6 bases and the J gene lost 3 bases, with 9 bases spanning the gap. Germline V gene lookup returns CDR1 KGHSH and CDR2 LQKENI. The CDR3 spans 13 residues.

This clone was picked up one time. This chain links TRBV29-1 with TRBJ2-5, with TRBD2 as a possible D gene (5 bases). Germline V gene data show CDR1 as SQVTM and CDR2 as ANQGSEA. This CDR3 contains 11 residues. V lost 6 bases, J lost 10 bases, and 15 bases lay in between. CDR3 nucleotides: TGCAGCGTGGTTAGGATTCGGGACCAGTACTTC. It is translated as CSVVRIRDQYF.

This clone was counted between two and nine times. V and J are TRBV27 and TRBJ1-5; 9 bases are a match to TRBD1. CDR1 is MNHEY and CDR2 is SMNVEV in the germline V gene (reference sequence). With V trimmed by 3 bases and J by 2 bases, 20 bases remained unmatched. The CDR3 consists of 21 residues. The CDR3 here is CASSFFIRRDRVGGRNQPQHF. CDR3 sequence (DNA): TGTGCCAGCAGTTTTTTCATTCGCCGGGACAGGGTAGGAGGGCGCAATCAGCCCCAGCATTTT.

V gene TRBV27 combines with J gene TRBJ1-2, with D possibly being TRBD1 (5 bases). The CDR3 covers 13 residues. Germline V CDR1 and CDR2: MNHEY, SMNVEV (reference sequence). V lost 5 bases and J 4 bases, leaving 11 bases between the germline ends. The CDR3 region is CASSQQVGYGYTF. As DNA, the CDR3 is TGTGCCAGCAGTCAACAGGTCGGCTATGGCTACACCTTC.

Comment on this clone: This CDR3 is also generated by other DNA sequences in the sample. The genes are TRBV29-1 and TRBJ1-1; 10 bases are a match to TRBD1. The V gene's germline CDR1 is SQVTM and CDR2 ANQGSEA. This CDR3 contains 13 residues. V trimming: 5 bases; J trimming: 4 bases; junction bases outside the gene matches: 4. The CDR3 reads CSVRTGGSTEAFF. For the CDR3, the DNA is TGCAGCGTTAGGACAGGGGGTTCCACTGAAGCTTTCTTT.

In nucleotides, the CDR3 is TGTGCCAGCAGCTTACCTTCCTCTGGGGCCAACGTCCTGACTTTC. Translation: CASSLPSSGANVLTF. This chain links TRBV13 with TRBJ2-6, with unresolved D. The length of the CDR3 is 15 residues. V lost 2 bases to trimming and J lost 0 bases, with 5 bases between them. The germline CDR1 and CDR2 sequences are PRHDT and FYEKMQ (reference sequence).

CDR3 residues: CASSPPSRPGELFF. The DNA for the CDR3 is TGTGCCAGCAGCCCTCCCTCGCGTCCCGGGGAGCTGTTTTTT. V and J are TRBV4-2 and TRBJ2-2; D not resolved. Germline CDR1 reads LGHNA; CDR2 reads YNFKEQ. Trimming cost V 4 bases and J 6 bases, with 12 bases left between them. The CDR3 runs 14 residues.

The chain recombines TRBV5-1 with TRBJ1-2; TRBD1 matches at 11 bases. With 0 bases clipped from V and 8 bases from J, the junction kept 9 bases outside the gene matches. From germline, CDR1 is SGHRS and CDR2 YFSETQ. CDR3 length equals 16 residues. The DNA of the CDR3 is TGCGCCAGCAGCTTGGCCGCGTGGACAGGGGGCGGGGGCTACACCTTC. Amino acid sequence: CASSLAAWTGGGGYTF.

This chain connects TRBV7-6 to TRBJ2-2; maybe TRBD1 (6 bases). The CDR3 has 14 amino acids. V lost 5 bases and J lost 6, with 13 bases in between. Germline assignment: CDR1 SGHVS and CDR2 FNYEAQ. The CDR3 sequence is CASSAQGKSGELFF. CDR3 coding DNA: TGTGCCAGCAGCGCACAGGGTAAATCCGGGGAGCTGTTTTTT.

This clone has a single count. The rearrangement joins TRBV28 to TRBJ2-5; 7 bases line up with TRBD2. The CDR3 covers 15 residues. The V gene end was trimmed by 4 bases and the J gene end by 2 bases; junction bases not matched to a gene: 7. Germline values: CDR1 MDHEN, CDR2 SYDVKM. The CDR3 bases are TGTGCCAGCAGTTCCCGACAAGCGGGGCAAGAGACCCAGTACTTC. This gives the protein CASSSRQAGQETQYF.

The chain links TRBV6-1 to TRBJ1-5; the D gene is possibly TRBD1 (5 bases). V was clipped by 6 bases and J by 9 bases, with 15 bases between them. The length of the CDR3 is 13 residues. CDR1 and CDR2 (germline): MNHNS, SASEGT. The CDR3 loop reads CASRSQGHWPQHF. DNA of the CDR3: TGTGCCAGCAGGAGCCAGGGTCATTGGCCCCAGCATTTT.